The clone carrying this TCR beta chain was seen a single time. Its specificity is not known. These data belong to a study of shared clonotypes between healthy human individuals. Turning to the study itself: Researchers assigned three CD4 naive, three CD4 memory, two CD8 naive and one CD8 memory plate to each donor.

Naive CD45RA+ and memory CD45RA-negative subsets were split from CD4+ cells. Here immunoSEQ multiplex PCR was the method, and the copy in TCRdb shows in-frame clones only, minus some. The sample lists about 1.1 million clones, about four fifths occurring once. Findings and limits, study-wide: When naive CD4 clonotypes were compared across several donors, around 5% were shared.

The V gene's germline CDR1 is MDHEN and CDR2 SYDVKM. The CDR3 has 16 amino acids. Trimming took 6 bases from V and 4 from J; bases not matched to a gene: 15. The sequenced sample consisted of memory CD4+ T cells from PBMCs. As to subset: CD45RA-negative fraction. This receptor was obtained from a man aged 18 to 35 in good health. Some clones in this sample may be carry-over from other donors' samples. The V gene is TRBV28, the J gene TRBJ2-7; 7 bases fit TRBD2. Written as DNA, the CDR3 is TGTGCCAGCAGCCATAACTCAGCGGGAACTCTGTACGAGCAGTACTTC. Translating it yields CASSHNSAGTLYEQYF. Full variable domain (rest looked up from reference TRBV28 and TRBJ2-7): DVKVTQSSRYLVKRTGEKVFLECVQDMDHENMFWYRQDPGLGLRLIYFSYDVKMKEKGDIPEGYSVSREKKERFSLILESASTNQTSMYLCASSHNSAGTLYEQYFGPGTRLTVT.